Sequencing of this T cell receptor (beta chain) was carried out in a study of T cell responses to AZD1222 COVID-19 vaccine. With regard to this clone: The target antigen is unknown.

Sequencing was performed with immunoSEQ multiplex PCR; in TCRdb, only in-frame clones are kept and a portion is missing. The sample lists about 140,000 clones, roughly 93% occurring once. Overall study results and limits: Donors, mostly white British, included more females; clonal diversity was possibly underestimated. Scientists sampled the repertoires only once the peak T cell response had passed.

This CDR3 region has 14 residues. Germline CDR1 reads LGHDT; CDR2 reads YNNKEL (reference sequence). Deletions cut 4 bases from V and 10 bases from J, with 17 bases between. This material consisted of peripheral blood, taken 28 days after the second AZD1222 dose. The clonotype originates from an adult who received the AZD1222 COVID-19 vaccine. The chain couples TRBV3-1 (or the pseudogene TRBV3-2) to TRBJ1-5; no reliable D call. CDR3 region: CASSLSNRGVPQHF. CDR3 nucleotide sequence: TGTGCCAGCAGCCTCTCGAACCGCGGCGTACCCCAGCATTTT.